What follows are 31 T cell receptor beta chains derived from one specimen sequenced in a study of blood T cell repertoires in COVID-19. TCRdb keeps only in-frame clones here, not all; method: immunoSEQ multiplex PCR. The sample consists of around 170,000 clones, less than 90% of them appearing once. Sequences were obtained from peripheral blood. The receptors were sampled from a woman between 40 and 55 years old with acute or convalescent COVID-19.

The genes are TRBV30 and TRBJ1-5, with 7 bases lining up with TRBD1. CDR1 is GTSNPN, CDR2 SVGIG, per germline (reference sequence). V shed 2 bases, J shed 6 bases, and the junction held 4 bases outside the gene matches. The CDR3 contains 13 residues. The CDR3 DNA sequence: TGTGCCTGGAGTAGACAGGGAGGTCAGCCCCAGCATTTT. Translation: CAWSRQGGQPQHF.

The V gene is TRBV7-2, the J gene TRBJ1-2, with 11 bases matching TRBD1. Germline V gene sequence: CDR1 SGHTA, CDR2 FQGNSA. This CDR3 has 15 residues. V shed 4 bases and J 4 bases; nucleotides not matched to a gene: 5. CDR3 sequence (DNA): TGTGCCAGCAGCTGGACAGGGGGCGCGGGCTATGGCTACACCTTC. The encoded protein is CASSWTGGAGYGYTF.

V gene TRBV7-2 combines with J gene TRBJ2-1; possible D gene TRBD1, 8 bases. V was shortened by 5 bases and J by 5 bases, with 16 bases between the two germline ends. The germline V gene has CDR1 SGHTA and CDR2 FQGNSA. This CDR3 is 15 amino acids long. In DNA form, the CDR3 reads TGTGCCAGCAGCACAAGACAGGGGAGGGACAATGAGCAGTTCTTC. Its translation is CASSTRQGRDNEQFF.

The chain joins TRBV11-1 to TRBJ2-5, with TRBD1 identical over 7 bases. Germline lookup yields CDR1 SGHAT and CDR2 FQDESV (reference sequence). Trimming cost V 1 base and J 2 bases; bases outside gene matches: 4. The CDR3 totals 15 residues. CDR3 protein: CASSLESRGQETQYF. The CDR3 coding sequence is TGTGCCAGCAGCTTAGAGTCCAGGGGGCAAGAGACCCAGTACTTC.

V is TRBV2 and J is TRBJ1-1; 8 bases agree with TRBD1. Losses at the gene ends were 5 bases for V and 1 base for J; bases not matched to a gene: 6. The germline V gene encodes CDR1 SNHLY and CDR2 FYNNEI. The CDR3 is made up of 15 amino acids. CDR3 DNA: TGTGCCAGCAGTCGCGACAGGGGCAGGAACACTGAAGCTTTCTTT. As protein: CASSRDRGRNTEAFF. Based on the CDR3 plus reference TRBV2 and TRBJ1-1, the full variable domain is EPEVTQTPSHQVTQMGQEVILRCVPISNHLYFYWYRQILGQKVEFLVSFYNNEISEKSEIFDDQFSVERPDGSNFTLKIRSTKLEDSAMYFCASSRDRGRNTEAFFGQGTRLTVV.

The sample holds one count of this clone. This chain joins TRBV24-1 and TRBJ1-1; D gene uncertain. The CDR3 contains 13 residues. Germline V CDR1 and CDR2: KGHDR, SFDVKD. V was shortened by 6 bases and J by 8 bases, with 15 bases between the two germline ends. The DNA of the CDR3 is TGTGCCACCAGTCGGTCCGGGGTCGAGGAAGCTTTCTTT. Encoded protein: CATSRSGVEEAFF.

In this sample, this clone turned up once. The CDR3 DNA sequence: TGTGCCAGCAGTTTTGTAGCGGGGAACACCGGGGAGCTGTTTTTT. Protein sequence: CASSFVAGNTGELFF. The rearrangement links TRBV27 to TRBJ2-2; 7 bases are shared with TRBD2. The CDR3 has 15 residues. J lost 1 base, V lost 3 bases, and 2 bases had no gene match. Germline CDR1 reads MNHEY; CDR2 reads SMNVEV (reference sequence).

The chain combines TRBV12-5 with TRBJ2-1; 8 bases are a match to TRBD1. From germline, CDR1 is LGHNT and CDR2 FRNRAP. V trimming: 4 bases; J trimming: 4 bases; junction bases outside the gene matches: 9. CDR3 length equals 16 residues. In DNA, the CDR3 is TGTGCTAGTGGTTCGGGAACAGGGGGGTCATACAATGAGCAGTTCTTC. It specifies CASGSGTGGSYNEQFF.

With regard to this clone: Distinct nucleotide sequences in the sample also encode this CDR3. The V call is TRBV5-1, the J call TRBJ2-3; TRBD2 matches at 13 bases. Germline trimming cut 0 bases from V and 3 bases from J; bases unmatched to any gene: 1. Germline loops: CDR1 SGHRS, CDR2 YFSETQ. CDR3 size: 16 residues. The CDR3 here is CASSLALAGGTDTQYF. CDR3 nucleotide sequence: TGCGCCAGCAGCTTGGCACTAGCGGGGGGGACAGATACGCAGTATTTT.

This clone showed up just once. A junction end diverges from the germline sequence, so it may reflect a read error. The chain joins TRBV2 to TRBJ2-7; TRBD2 aligns across 8 bases. The CDR3 is made up of 14 amino acids. The V gene's germline CDR1 is SNHLY and CDR2 FYNNEI. This chain's CDR3 is CASGDWTSSNEQYF. The CDR3 nucleotides are TGTGCCAGCGGTGACTGGACTAGCTCCAACGAGCAGTACTTC.

The V gene is TRBV30, the J gene TRBJ1-6; 9 nucleotides agree with TRBD1. J was trimmed by 7 bases and V by 3 bases; bases with no gene match: 13. The germline CDR1 and CDR2 sequences are GTSNPN and SVGIG (reference sequence). The CDR3 has 17 amino acids. The CDR3 reads CAWRRDPGQGHNSPLHF. DNA of the CDR3: TGTGCCTGGAGACGGGACCCGGGACAGGGACACAATTCACCCCTCCACTTT. The whole variable domain, remainder taken from reference TRBV30 and TRBJ1-6, is SQTIHQWPATLVQPVGSPLSLECTVEGTSNPNLYWYRQAAGRGLQLLFYSVGIGQISSEVPQNLSASRPQDRQFILSSKKLLLSDSGFYLCAWRRDPGQGHNSPLHFGNGTRLTVT.

The chain recombines TRBV3-1 (or the pseudogene TRBV3-2) with TRBJ2-7; 11 bases are shared with TRBD2. The CDR3 covers 15 residues. Germline V gives CDR1 LGHDT, CDR2 YNNKEL (reference sequence). V trimming: 4 bases; J trimming: 4 bases; junction bases outside the gene matches: 6. The CDR3 loop is CASSPPGLADYEQYF. As DNA, the CDR3 is TGTGCCAGCAGCCCGCCGGGACTAGCGGATTACGAGCAGTACTTC.

This chain joins TRBV5-6 and TRBJ1-2; maybe TRBD1 (6 bases). Trimming pared 5 bases from V and 8 bases from J, leaving 19 bases between. CDR3 length equals 14 residues. Germline V CDR1 and CDR2: SGHDT, YYEEEE. The CDR3 region is CASRSPGQGRGYTF. In DNA form, the CDR3 reads TGTGCCAGCAGGTCCCCGGGACAAGGCCGCGGCTACACCTTC.

V and J are TRBV3-1 (or the pseudogene TRBV3-2) and TRBJ1-1; D gene unclear. The CDR3 runs to 14 residues. V was pared by 2 bases and J by 1 base, with 8 bases between. Germline V gene sequence: CDR1 LGHDT, CDR2 YNNKEL (reference sequence). CDR3 DNA sequence: TGTGCCAGCAGCCAAAGCCGTCGGAACACTGAAGCTTTCTTT. This encodes CASSQSRRNTEAFF.

The chain links TRBV6-6 to TRBJ2-7; 7 nucleotides line up with TRBD2. Germline lookup yields CDR1 MNHNY and CDR2 SVGAGI (reference sequence). The CDR3 is 15 amino acids. V was pared by 2 bases and J by 4 bases, with 8 bases of the junction left unmatched. Here the CDR3 reads CASSYLGTNLYEQYF. The CDR3, as DNA: TGTGCCAGCAGTTACCTCGGGACTAATCTTTACGAGCAGTACTTC.

The chain joins TRBV11-3 to TRBJ2-5; 15 nucleotides match TRBD2. The germline V gene encodes CDR1 SGHNT and CDR2 YENEEA. The CDR3 has 16 amino acids. The J segment lost 6 bases and the V segment lost 5 bases, leaving 7 bases of the junction unmatched. CDR3 sequence reads: CASSPGLAGGRQTQYF. CDR3 bases: TGTGCCAGCAGCCCCGGACTAGCGGGGGGGCGGCAGACCCAGTACTTC.

This chain links TRBV5-1 with TRBJ1-2; maybe TRBD1 (6 bases). V dropped 4 bases and J dropped 3 bases, with 13 bases sitting between them. CDR1 SGHRS and CDR2 YFSETQ come from the germline V gene. CDR3 size: 14 residues. The CDR3 DNA sequence: TGCGCCAGCAGCGCCTCCCCAGGGGACTATGGCTACACCTTC. Protein sequence: CASSASPGDYGYTF.

V and J are TRBV30 and TRBJ1-2; maybe TRBD1 (5 bases). The germline CDR1 and CDR2 sequences are GTSNPN and SVGIG (reference sequence). V was cut by 0 bases and J by 6 bases, with 8 bases left in between. CDR3 length equals 12 residues. CDR3 residues: CAWSVQAHGYTF. CDR3 in DNA: TGTGCCTGGAGTGTACAGGCCCATGGCTACACCTTC.

The rearrangement links TRBV3-1 (or the pseudogene TRBV3-2) to TRBJ2-1; 7 bases align to TRBD2. The CDR3 sequence is 15 residues long. The germline V gene has CDR1 LGHDT and CDR2 YNNKEL (reference sequence). Unmatched junction bases numbered 8, after V lost 4 bases and J lost 5 bases. CDR3: CASSLTSFGHNEQFF. CDR3 sequence (DNA): TGTGCCAGCAGCCTGACTAGCTTTGGCCACAATGAGCAGTTCTTC.

The V gene is TRBV7-2, the J gene TRBJ2-5; D not resolved. From germline, CDR1 is SGHTA and CDR2 FQGNSA. This CDR3 comprises 12 residues. V was cut by 0 bases and J by 5 bases, with 4 bases left in between. CDR3 DNA: TGTGCCAGCAGCTTAGCGGAGGAGACCCAGTACTTC. It is translated as CASSLAEETQYF.

The chain uses TRBV5-1 and TRBJ2-1; TRBD2 agrees at 7 bases. The V gene's germline CDR1 is SGHRS and CDR2 YFSETQ. CDR3 length equals 19 residues. The junction had 14 bases not matched to a gene; V was cut back by 0 bases and J by 2 bases. CDR3 DNA: TGCGCCAGCAGCTTGGTCGGGCAGACCACCCGGGGGGCCTACAATGAGCAGTTCTTC. This encodes CASSLVGQTTRGAYNEQFF.

The rearrangement links TRBV5-6 to TRBJ2-1; D is undetermined. The V gene's germline CDR1 is SGHDT and CDR2 YYEEEE. V shed 0 bases and J shed 5 bases, with 12 bases lying between them. CDR3 length: 15 amino acids. CDR3 protein: CASSLEEYVDNEQFF. The CDR3 nucleotides read TGTGCCAGCAGCTTGGAAGAGTACGTCGACAATGAGCAGTTCTTC.

This clone has only a few counts. The chain joins TRBV5-1 to TRBJ2-2; 7 nucleotides agree with TRBD2. In germline, CDR1 is SGHRS, CDR2 YFSETQ. V dropped 4 bases and J dropped 6; count of bases not matched to a gene: 9. The CDR3 is 15 residues long. The CDR3 here is CASSQDPAGAGELFF. CDR3 coding DNA: TGCGCCAGCAGCCAGGATCCGGCGGGGGCCGGGGAGCTGTTTTTT.

The CDR3 is CASSPGPPGVNGSPLHF. The CDR3 nucleotides are TGCGCCAGCAGCCCCGGGCCCCCAGGGGTAAATGGTTCACCCCTCCACTTT. The chain couples TRBV5-1 to TRBJ1-6, with D possibly matching TRBD1 (6 bases). CDR1 and CDR2 from the germline V gene are SGHRS and YFSETQ. Trimming pared 4 bases from V and 9 bases from J, leaving 23 bases between. The CDR3 spans 17 residues.

The chain combines TRBV5-1 with TRBJ2-2; 9 bases map to TRBD1. J lost 7 bases, V lost 2 bases, and 6 bases had no gene match. The germline CDR1 and CDR2 sequences are SGHRS and YFSETQ. CDR3 length: 15 amino acids. CDR3 sequence: CASSFGDRDLGELFF. The CDR3 coding sequence is TGCGCCAGCAGCTTCGGGGACAGGGACCTCGGGGAGCTGTTTTTT.

The chain is built from TRBV19 and TRBJ2-1; the match to TRBD2 covers 9 bases. With 3 bases clipped from V and 3 bases from J, the junction kept 3 bases outside the gene matches. Germline lookup yields CDR1 LNHDA and CDR2 SQIVND (reference sequence). This CDR3 region has 15 residues. CDR3 amino acids: CASSIMTSGYNEQFF. For the CDR3, the DNA is TGTGCCAGTAGTATTATGACTAGCGGCTACAATGAGCAGTTCTTC.

The rearrangement links TRBV3-1 (or the pseudogene TRBV3-2) to TRBJ1-2, with a possible D match to TRBD1 (5 bases). V was cut by 4 bases and J by 2 bases, with 14 bases left in between. This CDR3 is built from 15 residues. The germline V gene has CDR1 LGHDT and CDR2 YNNKEL (reference sequence). The CDR3 here is CASSRGAAMNYGYTF. CDR3 nucleotides: TGTGCCAGCAGCCGCGGGGCGGCTATGAACTATGGCTACACCTTC.

The CDR3 DNA reads as TGTGCCAGCAGCATGTATAATCAGCCCCAGCATTTT. This codes for CASSMYNQPQHF. J is TRBJ1-5 and V is TRBV7-2, with D unclear. Trimming stripped 5 bases from V and 4 bases from J, with 6 bases between. The CDR3 is 12 residues long. CDR1 is SGHTA, CDR2 FQGNSA, per germline.

CDR3 protein: CASNPDYNEQFF. For the CDR3, the DNA is TGTGCCAGTAACCCAGACTACAATGAGCAGTTCTTC. V gene TRBV7-9 combines with J gene TRBJ2-1, with D hard to call. This CDR3 region has 12 residues. V lost 9 bases, J lost 3 bases, and 9 bases lay in between. Germline V gives CDR1 SEHNR, CDR2 FQNEAQ (reference sequence).

This chain links TRBV12-3 or TRBV12-4 with TRBJ1-1; D remains ambiguous. This CDR3 contains 13 residues. V was clipped by 6 bases and J by 1 base, with 9 bases between them. CDR3 nucleotide sequence: TGTGCCAGCAGCACAACAGCGAACACTGAAGCTTTCTTT. Translating it yields CASSTTANTEAFF.

The chain uses TRBV4-1 and TRBJ1-6; D is uncertain. Trimming took 1 base from V and 5 from J, leaving 9 bases between them. This CDR3 has 15 amino acids. Germline V gene data show CDR1 as MGHRA and CDR2 as YSYEKL. The chain's CDR3 is CASSQAWQNNSPLHF. As DNA, the CDR3 is TGCGCCAGCAGCCAAGCTTGGCAGAATAATTCACCCCTCCACTTT.